Here is one T cell receptor beta chain with its context. Germline V gives CDR1 MNHEY, CDR2 SVGAGI. V was shortened by 5 bases and J by 4 bases, with 11 bases between the two germline ends. This CDR3 region has 13 residues. Time point given: baseline, week 1 (first vaccination visit). The treatment is: pre-vaccination baseline after standard-of-care therapy. This entry comes from a study of a mutant IDH1 vaccine in newly diagnosed glioma. At the level of the study: Beforehand, treatment had been radiotherapy, temozolomide, or both; the majority received both.

The protocol was immunoSEQ multiplex PCR, while the TCRdb copy is restricted to in-frame clones and leaves out a portion. Counted here are about 51,000 clones, about 80% occurring once; the ten biggest clones make up roughly 1.9%. V and J are TRBV6-5 and TRBJ1-1; D is uncertain. Sequences were derived from PBMCs, sampled from a glioma patient treated with radiotherapy, temozolomide or both. The receptor comes from a woman in her forties with glioma. CDR3 sequence: CASSETEGTEAFF. In DNA, the CDR3 is TGTGCCAGCAGTGAAACGGAGGGCACTGAAGCTTTCTTT.